This T cell receptor beta chain was captured by sequencing in a study of T cell responses to AZD1222 COVID-19 vaccine (dated by TCRdb to about 2021). Concerning the study at large: Because spike-specific TCR depth and breadth did not differ between the two schedules, AZD1222 recipients who got a second dose at roughly 4 weeks were pooled with those who got a second dose at roughly 12 weeks. A total of approximately 250 trial participants underwent TCR sequencing, of whom about 200 had received two doses of AZD1222 and roughly 26 had received two doses of the MenACWY control vaccine. Trial participants were enrolled by age into subgroups of 18-55, 56-69 and 70-plus years, and approximately 150, 30 and 60 TCR-sequenced participants, respectively, were included in these subgroups. The paper as a whole reports these results and caveats: Epitopes outside the regions mutated in the B.1.351 and B.1.1.7 variants were reportedly recognized by nearly half of the unique spike-specific TCRs. The 56-69-year group was small, and its depth increase did not reach significance, likely because of low power. The vaccine-associated CD4 TCRs covered the entire spike protein, and the dominant responses fell in regions 160-218 and 743-854. Most participants were white British and females outnumbered males, and the authors suggested that clonal diversity may have been underestimated. Conclusions about previously exposed vaccinees were limited because only a handful of AZD1222 recipients were SARS-CoV-2 seropositive at baseline. Spike-specific TCR breadth and depth rose significantly after two AZD1222 doses compared with day 0 and with MenACWY recipients. Because no samples from the day 14 peak response were available, repertoires could be characterized only after the peak T cell response.

From a lookup of the germline V gene, CDR1 and CDR2 are MNHEY and SVGAGI. V sheds 7 bases and J sheds 8 bases, leaving 9 bases between their ends. The CDR3, from cysteine to phenylalanine, totals 11 residues. Only the CDR3 portion is preserved as DNA: 33 bases, with reading frame beginning at the first base. Details on this clone: No cognate antigen has been identified for it. No base quality information exists; no much larger clone differs at one position.

The CDR3 regions of human TCRbeta chains were subjected to immunosequencing. As for the original processing: Repertoire TCRs were checked for matches against a reference library of SARS-CoV-2-specific TCRs that had been generated using the MIRA antigen-specificity platform. Breadth was defined as the fraction of unique TCRs that were SARS-CoV-2-associated, and depth was defined as the fraction of total T cells that were SARS-CoV-2-associated. Using the MIRA data, each spike-specific TCR was mapped to the spike region that the TCR reacts to and placed in a CD4 or CD8 class. Log10-transformed breadth and depth values were compared by one-way ANOVA with Sidak's multiple comparisons tests. In TCRdb, the immuneACCESS table is reduced to in-frame sequences with V and J assigned. These tables do not hold every clone; where another copy was compared, an unresolved V gene accounts for under half, and the others remain unexplained. That table supplies the V and J calls and clone size; D and trimming were determined from the DNA. Recorded for this sample are about 150,000 clones; 70% to 90% of them occurred a single time. Of the sample, approximately 8% falls within the top ten clones.

The time point label here, explained by the study, means: baseline before first vaccination. Vaccinee samples came from UK trials COV001 and COV002, including a single-blind randomized controlled phase 2/3 trial of AZD1222 (ChAdOx1 nCoV-19) in healthy adults. For TCRbeta chain sequencing, PBMC samples from trial participants were taken at day 0 and at day 28 after the second dose. Here the sequenced sample was peripheral blood, taken on day 0 of AZD1222 vaccination. This receptor chain uses TRBV6-5 and TRBJ1-3; no D gene call is confident. This TCR was sampled from an adult in good health. The CDR3 in this case is CASTLRDTIYF. The nucleotides read TGTGCCAGCACCCTCCGGGACACCATATATTTT.